This T cell receptor beta chain was profiled in a study of blood T cell repertoires in COVID-19. Study in general: Acute and convalescent COVID-19 samples came from the United States, Italy and Spain. T cells, B-cell-depleted T cells, or PBMCs provided the cDNA or gDNA that served as material.

In the study's own analysis: Estimation of nucleated cell counts relied on the amplification of reference gene primers. Clones were sequenced by immunoSEQ multiplex PCR, and TCRdb holds only the in-frame ones, with some missing. V, J and clone size are taken as reported in that table, and D and trimming were inferred from the DNA itself. The sample consists of under 150,000 clones, over 80% of them appearing once. Material: peripheral blood. This receptor was obtained from a woman aged 45-65 years with acute or convalescent COVID-19.

CDR3 nucleotide sequence: TGTGCCAGCACCGAGTGGGGGGAGCTGTTTTTT. Protein product: CASTEWGELFF. V usage is TRBV2 and J usage is TRBJ2-2; D not certain. The CDR3 consists of 11 residues. V lost 7 bases and J 8 bases, leaving 8 bases between the germline ends. Germline V gene lookup returns CDR1 SNHLY and CDR2 FYNNEI.